The clone carrying this T cell receptor beta chain was detected only a few times. Its target is not known. At one boundary the junction diverges from the germline segment, which might be a read error. All patients were treatment-naive before thyroid surgery. The data belong to a study of metastatic and nonmetastatic thyroid tumors. Whole-study results and caveats: In blood and tumor, TCR beta diversity was reportedly significantly higher in malignant thyroid tumors than in benign nodules.

TCRdb re-processed the PCR reads through MiXCR. This repertoire shows thousands of clones, 39% found once; its top ten account for about 24%. Sample: tumor tissue. This clonotype was obtained from a female donor with papillary thyroid cancer or a benign thyroid nodule (not recorded which). Some clones in this sample may be carry-over from other donors' samples.

In DNA, the CDR3 is TGTGCCAACAGTTTCTCGGCCATCTATGGCTACACCTTC. Translating gives CANSFSAIYGYTF. This chain joins TRBV28 and TRBJ1-2; D unresolved. This CDR3 has 13 amino acids. Germline V gives CDR1 MDHEN, CDR2 SYDVKM.